Following are 28 T cell receptor beta chains from one sample sequenced in a study of shared clonotypes between healthy human individuals. Sequencing used immunoSEQ multiplex PCR; TCRdb keeps in-frame clones, though not all of them. Among 950,000 to 1,300,000 clones listed, approximately 76% were seen once. Sequencing was carried out using memory CD4+ T cells sorted from blood. Regarding subset: CD45RA-negative fraction. All receptors derive from a man younger than 35 in good health.

The chain couples TRBV11-2 to TRBJ1-6, with TRBD1 identical over 9 bases. Trimming took 5 bases from V and 10 from J; bases not matched to a gene: 12. CDR3 length: 16 amino acids. Germline CDR1 and CDR2: SGHAT and FQNNGV. The CDR3 reads CASSNSGQGRGSPLHF. The CDR3 bases are TGTGCCAGCAGCAACTCCGGACAGGGGAGGGGCTCACCCCTCCACTTT.

The genes are TRBV5-4 and TRBJ1-2; D remains ambiguous. V was trimmed by 1 base and J by 10 bases, leaving 8 bases between them. Per the germline V gene, CDR1 is SGHNT and CDR2 is YYREEE (reference sequence). The CDR3 has 11 amino acids. CDR3 coding DNA: TGTGCCAGCAGCTTGAGGGATGACTACACCTTC. Translating gives CASSLRDDYTF.

The chain is built from TRBV18 and TRBJ2-5, with 8 bases aligning to TRBD1. Judging by the DNA end, TRBJ2-7 fits better; the J call may be wrong. The germline gives CDR1 KGHSH, CDR2 LQKENI. The CDR3 is 14 residues long. CDR3 nucleotides: TGTGCCAGCTCACCGCAGGGGGCGGGCTACGAGCAGTACTTC. It codes for CASSPQGAGYEQYF.

CDR3 in amino acids: CASSEWALGANVLTF. CDR3 bases: TGCGCCAGCAGTGAGTGGGCCCTCGGGGCCAACGTCCTGACTTTC. The J gene is TRBJ2-6, the V gene TRBV10-1; no clear D gene. Germline CDR1 and CDR2: WNHNN and SYGVQD (reference sequence). The CDR3 extends over 15 amino acids. Trimming took off 1 base at V and 4 bases at J, with 8 bases between the two ends.

This chain uses TRBV7-9 with TRBJ1-4; no clear D. V lost 2 bases to trimming and J lost 6 bases, with 16 bases between them. Germline-derived CDR1 and CDR2 are SEHNR and FQNEAQ (reference sequence). CDR3 size: 16 residues. The DNA of the CDR3 is TGTGCCAGCAGCTTATGGTTGATTGAAAGCTATGAAAAACTGTTTTTT. It specifies CASSLWLIESYEKLFF.

The V and J genes are TRBV29-1 and TRBJ2-7; D is perhaps TRBD1 (5 bases). CDR3 length: 11 residues. The V gene lost 5 bases and the J gene lost 1 base, with 6 bases spanning the gap. Germline lookup yields CDR1 SQVTM and CDR2 ANQGSEA. CDR3 sequence: CSVQGSYEQYF. The CDR3 DNA sequence: TGCAGCGTTCAGGGTTCCTACGAGCAGTACTTC.

This clone was seen more than once but under ten times. This chain links TRBV18 with TRBJ1-1; no clear D. Germline V gene sequence: CDR1 KGHSH, CDR2 LQKENI. The CDR3 contains 15 residues. The V end was cut by 0 bases, the J end by 1 base, with 9 bases between. CDR3 in amino acids: CASSPPNLANTEAFF. The CDR3 region has the DNA TGTGCCAGCTCACCACCTAACTTAGCGAACACTGAAGCTTTCTTT.

The table lists this clone with a few counts. The gene calls are TRBV5-6 and TRBJ2-7, with D perhaps matching TRBD1 or TRBD2 (5 bases each). CDR3 length: 16 residues. V was pared by 0 bases and J by 6 bases, with 19 bases between. Germline CDR1 reads SGHDT; CDR2 reads YYEEEE. For the CDR3, the DNA is TGTGCCAGCAGCTTGGGTTTTAGGGGACCTAGTGGCGAGCAGTACTTC. Protein product: CASSLGFRGPSGEQYF. Using reference TRBV5-6 and TRBJ2-7 for the parts outside the CDR3, the full variable domain is DAGVTQSPTHLIKTRGQQVTLRCSPKSGHDTVSWYQQALGQGPQFIFQYYEEEERQRGNFPDRFSGHQFPNYSSELNVNALLLGDSALYLCASSLGFRGPSGEQYFGPGTRLTVT.

The V call is TRBV28, the J call TRBJ1-3; 10 nucleotides line up with TRBD1. The CDR3 is made up of 15 amino acids. Germline CDR1 and CDR2: MDHEN and SYDVKM. Unmatched junction bases numbered 9, after V lost 5 bases and J lost 8 bases. The CDR3 protein is CASSPSGQGGDTIYF. In DNA, the CDR3 is TGTGCCAGCAGTCCGTCCGGACAGGGGGGTGACACCATATATTTT.

The V and J genes are TRBV2 and TRBJ2-7; the match to TRBD1 covers 8 bases. V shed 2 bases, J shed 9 bases, and the junction held 6 bases outside the gene matches. The germline V gene has CDR1 SNHLY and CDR2 FYNNEI. The CDR3 sequence is 13 residues long. This chain's CDR3 is CASSENRGLGQYF. The CDR3 DNA is TGTGCCAGCAGTGAAAACAGGGGGTTGGGGCAGTACTTC. The variable domain in full, completed from reference TRBV2 and TRBJ2-7, reads EPEVTQTPSHQVTQMGQEVILRCVPISNHLYFYWYRQILGQKVEFLVSFYNNEISEKSEIFDDQFSVERPDGSNFTLKIRSTKLEDSAMYFCASSENRGLGQYFGPGTRLTVT.

V is TRBV6-1 and J is TRBJ2-3; no firm D call. Germline V gives CDR1 MNHNS, CDR2 SASEGT. This CDR3 has 14 residues. The V end lost 5 bases, the J end lost 11 bases, and 20 bases lay between the germline ends. The CDR3 DNA follows: TGTGCCAGCAGTTTTCGATTAGACCCTCCTTTGCAGTATTTT. Its protein is CASSFRLDPPLQYF.

The chain is built from TRBV29-1 and TRBJ2-7; 8 bases map to TRBD1. CDR3 length: 13 residues. The germline V gene encodes CDR1 SQVTM and CDR2 ANQGSEA. V was pared by 6 bases and J by 0 bases, with 4 bases of the junction left unmatched. CDR3 DNA sequence: TGCAGCGTGTGGACAGGGCCCTCCTACGAGCAGTACTTC. This encodes CSVWTGPSYEQYF.

This clone was recorded once. This specimen includes other DNA sequences encoding the same CDR3. This chain connects TRBV5-1 to TRBJ2-3; 7 bases align to TRBD2. Trimming at V came to 5 bases and at J to 0 bases, leaving 0 bases not matched to a gene. The CDR3 runs to 13 residues. Germline V lookup: CDR1 SGHRS, CDR2 YFSETQ. The CDR3 DNA reads as TGCGCCAGCAGAGCGGGAAGCACAGATACGCAGTATTTT. Translated, it gives CASRAGSTDTQYF.

The rearrangement joins TRBV28 to TRBJ2-7; D not certain. The germline CDR1 and CDR2 sequences are MDHEN and SYDVKM. This CDR3 contains 13 residues. Trimming took 6 bases from V and 4 from J, leaving 13 bases between them. The CDR3 DNA reads as TGTGCCAGCAGGGCTGCCTCCGCGTACGAGCAGTACTTC. It specifies CASRAASAYEQYF.

The J gene is TRBJ2-5, the V gene TRBV2; D not resolved. The CDR3 is 14 residues long. V lost 7 bases and J 0 bases, leaving 12 bases between the germline ends. Germline loops: CDR1 SNHLY, CDR2 FYNNEI. CDR3 sequence (DNA): TGTGCCAGCAACCCCAGGCTGTACCAAGAGACCCAGTACTTC. This translates into CASNPRLYQETQYF.

This chain links TRBV4-1 with TRBJ2-5; 9 nucleotides match TRBD1. Germline CDR1 MGHRA, CDR2 YSYEKL. With 1 base clipped from V and 7 bases from J, the junction kept 16 bases outside the gene matches. This CDR3 spans 18 amino acids. Here the CDR3 DNA reads TGCGCCAGCAGCCAAGCGGTCCTCCTGGGGGACAGGGAACGGACCCAGTACTTC. It translates to CASSQAVLLGDRERTQYF.

This chain connects TRBV5-1 to TRBJ2-2; no firm D call. Germline V gene sequence: CDR1 SGHRS, CDR2 YFSETQ. The germline V and J ends were trimmed by 4 bases and 2 bases, with 6 bases remaining between them. The length of the CDR3 is 13 residues. CDR3 loop: CASSIDNTGELFF. In DNA form, the CDR3 reads TGCGCCAGCAGCATCGACAACACCGGGGAGCTGTTTTTT. Complete variable domain (other parts from reference TRBV5-1 and TRBJ2-2): KAGVTQTPRYLIKTRGQQVTLSCSPISGHRSVSWYQQTPGQGLQFLFEYFSETQRNKGNFPGRFSGRQFSNSRSEMNVSTLELGDSALYLCASSIDNTGELFFGEGSRLTVL.

J is TRBJ2-1 and V is TRBV5-5; D is undetermined. The ends were cut back, 3 bases at V and 4 bases at J, with 17 bases in the middle. This CDR3 has 16 amino acids. Germline lookup yields CDR1 SGHKS and CDR2 YYEKEE (reference sequence). Here the CDR3 DNA reads TGTGCCAGCAGCTCCCAGCCCGCGTACCAATACAATGAGCAGTTCTTC. It codes for CASSSQPAYQYNEQFF.

The sample holds a few counts of this clone. The V call is TRBV5-8, the J call TRBJ1-3; possibly TRBD1 for D (5 bases). V was cut by 0 bases and J by 2 bases, with 12 bases left in between. The CDR3 is 16 amino acids. In germline, CDR1 is SGHTS, CDR2 YDEGEE. CDR3 region: CASSLAARAAGNTIYF. CDR3 nucleotide sequence: TGTGCCAGCAGCTTGGCCGCCAGGGCGGCTGGAAACACCATATATTTT. Looking up the rest from reference TRBV5-8 and TRBJ1-3 gives the full variable domain: EAGVTQSPTHLIKTRGQQATLRCSPISGHTSVYWYQQALGLGLQFLLWYDEGEERNRGNFPPRFSGRQFPNYSSELNVNALELEDSALYLCASSLAARAAGNTIYFGEGSWLTVV.

CDR3 sequence reads: CASGGQLYGYTF. The CDR3 coding sequence is TGTGCCAGCGGCGGACAGCTCTATGGCTACACCTTC. The chain has TRBV2 and TRBJ1-2, with a weak D call TRBD1 (6 bases). The germline V gene encodes CDR1 SNHLY and CDR2 FYNNEI. The length of the CDR3 is 12 residues. Trimming removed 8 bases at V and 4 bases at J, with 11 bases between.

The V gene is TRBV10-2, the J gene TRBJ2-3, with 8 positions matching TRBD1. The CDR3 is 16 amino acids. Germline V gene sequence: CDR1 WSHSY, CDR2 SAAADI. Trimming cost V 5 bases and J 6 bases; bases outside gene matches: 13. CDR3 region: CASSITQGATQDTQYF. The CDR3 DNA follows: TGCGCCAGCAGTATTACCCAGGGGGCCACACAGGATACGCAGTATTTT.

The chain is built from TRBV6-5 and TRBJ1-2; D is uncertain. CDR3 length equals 13 residues. V lost 4 bases to trimming and J lost 4 bases, with 10 bases between them. Per the germline V gene, CDR1 is MNHEY and CDR2 is SVGAGI. This CDR3 is CASSSREGYGYTF. In nucleotides, the CDR3 is TGTGCCAGCAGTTCCCGGGAGGGCTATGGCTACACCTTC.

CDR3 region: CASSSRRTVRGNEQFF. In DNA, the CDR3 is TGTGCCAGCAGTTCGCGACGGACAGTTCGGGGCAATGAGCAGTTCTTC. The rearrangement uses TRBV28 and TRBJ2-1; D might be TRBD1 (6 bases). Germline CDR1 MDHEN, CDR2 SYDVKM. Trimming took off 4 bases at V and 6 bases at J, with 19 bases between the two ends. The CDR3 is 16 amino acids.

This clone has only a few counts. J is TRBJ2-1 and V is TRBV6-1, with 10 bases that match TRBD2. The V gene end was trimmed by 3 bases and the J gene end by 3 bases; junction bases not matched to a gene: 5. From germline, CDR1 is MNHNS and CDR2 SASEGT. The CDR3 has 16 amino acids. CDR3 residues: CASSDLAGANYNEQFF. For the CDR3, the DNA is TGTGCCAGCAGTGACCTAGCGGGGGCAAACTACAATGAGCAGTTCTTC.

This clone was detected ten times or more. The chain carries TRBV7-2 and TRBJ1-5; D gene uncertain. V was cut by 0 bases and J by 6 bases, with 12 bases left in between. CDR3 length equals 15 residues. Germline loops: CDR1 SGHTA, CDR2 FQGNSA. CDR3 nucleotides: TGTGCCAGCAGCTTAGCGGTTGGTAAGGGTCAGCCCCAGCATTTT. It is translated as CASSLAVGKGQPQHF.

The genes are TRBV5-6 and TRBJ1-6, with D perhaps matching TRBD1 (5 bases). V was shortened by 4 bases and J by 3 bases, with 14 bases between the two germline ends. CDR1 is SGHDT and CDR2 is YYEEEE in the germline V gene. CDR3 length equals 16 residues. DNA for the CDR3: TGTGCCAGCAGCCCTTCGGGGGGAAACTATAATTCACCCCTCCACTTT. Its protein product is CASSPSGGNYNSPLHF.

The V call is TRBV25-1, the J call TRBJ2-1; 12 bases match TRBD2. The CDR3 has 17 amino acids. Germline CDR1 reads MGHDK; CDR2 reads SYGVNS. Losses at the gene ends were 3 bases for V and 2 bases for J; bases not matched to a gene: 5. Written as DNA, the CDR3 is TGTGCCAGCAGTGACGGGAGACTAGCGGGGGCCTACAATGAGCAGTTCTTC. Encoded protein: CASSDGRLAGAYNEQFF.

The chain combines TRBV30 with TRBJ1-6; TRBD1 matches 9 bases. V trimming: 5 bases; J trimming: 6 bases; junction bases outside the gene matches: 2. The CDR3 runs 13 residues. Germline V gene sequence: CDR1 GTSNPN, CDR2 SVGIG (reference sequence). This chain's CDR3 is CAWGTGTNSPLHF. The CDR3 nucleotides read TGTGCCTGGGGGACAGGGACTAATTCACCCCTCCACTTT.